This T cell receptor (beta chain) was observed in a study of T cell repertoires in cytomegalovirus infection. On the study more broadly: Matching HLA type, along with CMV infection, was indicated by public TCR beta signatures. General study findings and limits: In two of eight donors, the top clonotype was HLA-C-restricted CMV-specific. Summed frequency of public TCR beta families distinguished CMV carriers with the relevant HLA.

MiXCR, run by TCRdb on the reads, gives a single entry per CDR3 protein. This sample has 230,000 or so distinct CDR3 sequences, with about 15% found just once. On this clonotype: What it binds is unknown.

Trimming removed 7 bases from V and 6 bases from J; junction bases left unmatched: 16. Germline V CDR1 and CDR2: MDHEN, SYDVKM. The CDR3 runs to 16 residues. This rearrangement joins TRBV28 to TRBJ2-3; 7 bases agree with TRBD2. The sequenced material came from CD8+ T cells from PBMCs. This clonotype was obtained from a human donor in good health (CMV status not recorded). Some clones in this sample may be carry-over from other donors' samples. In nucleotides, the CDR3 is TGTGCCAGCAAGCTTCCGGGAGCGGGGCCAAGCGATACGCAGTATTTT. Its translation: CASKLPGAGPSDTQYF.